A selection of T cell receptor beta chains follows, all from one sample in a study of T cell changes during pregnancy in multiple sclerosis. Libraries were prepared by immunoSEQ multiplex PCR; TCRdb keeps only in-frame clonotypes and omits some of them. The sample lists 39,000 or so clones, around 92% seen once, with about 12% in the top ten. This specimen consisted of CD8+ T cells from peripheral blood mononuclear cells, obtained after pregnancy. The receptors here all came from a female donor with multiple sclerosis, enrolled in a pregnancy study. CDR3s include the opening cysteine and the closing phenylalanine or tryptophan. D genes are given only for firm matches. Size values are once, few and many counts, or a class for expanded clones, and some rows have none.

d_call,v_call,clone_size,cdr3_length,j_call,cdr3_nt,cdr3_aa
-,TRBV27,-,15,TRBJ2-1,TGTGCCAGCAGTTCACAGGGTAGGCCCTACAATGAGCAGTTCTTC,CASSSQGRPYNEQFF
TRBD2,TRBV7-9,-,15,TRBJ2-1,TGTGCCAGCAGCATGGCTAGCGGAACCTACAATGAGCAGTTCTTC,CASSMASGTYNEQFF
-,TRBV7-9,-,10,TRBJ1-1,TGTGCCAGCACGGCGGGTTCAGCTTTCTTT,CASTAGSAFF
-,TRBV9,-,11,TRBJ1-2,TGTGCCAGCGGAGACGGGGGGCGCCACACCTTC,CASGDGGRHTF
-,TRBV18,-,17,TRBJ1-1,TGTGCCAGCACCCCCCTCAGGGTAAACATGCCGGGCACTGAAGCTTTCTTT,CASTPLRVNMPGTEAFF
-,TRBV19,-,15,TRBJ1-2,TGTGCCAGTAGTATTCCCTCCGGCGGCCCGGGTGGCTACACCTTC,CASSIPSGGPGGYTF
-,TRBV2,-,15,TRBJ1-2,TGTGCCAGCACGGAATGGGACACCCCCAGCTATGGCTACACCTTC,CASTEWDTPSYGYTF
TRBD1,TRBV9,-,15,TRBJ2-7,TGTGCCAGCAGCCCAAAGGACAGGGCCGTCTACGAGCAGTACTTC,CASSPKDRAVYEQYF
-,TRBV13,-,14,TRBJ1-1,TGTGCCAGCAGCACTGGAGCACGTGGCACTGAAGCTTTCTTT,CASSTGARGTEAFF
TRBD1,TRBV29-1,-,14,TRBJ2-1,TGCAGCGTGCGACAGGGTAACTCCTACAATGAGCAGTTCTTC,CSVRQGNSYNEQFF
TRBD1,TRBV2,-,14,TRBJ1-5,TGTGCCAGCAGGGATGGACAGGGGGAACAGCCCCAGCATTTT,CASRDGQGEQPQHF
-,TRBV5-4,-,15,TRBJ1-3,TGTGCCAGCAGCTTGGGGCCCGACTCTGGAAACACCATATATTTT,CASSLGPDSGNTIYF
TRBD1,TRBV28,-,14,TRBJ1-2,TGTGCCAGCAGCCCTATCCAGGGGGCGCGCGGCTACACCTTC,CASSPIQGARGYTF
TRBD2,TRBV6-6,-,14,TRBJ2-1,TGTGCCAGCAAACCAGGGACTAGCATGAATGAGCAGTTCTTC,CASKPGTSMNEQFF
TRBD2,TRBV6-4,-,16,TRBJ2-3,TGTGCCAGCAGTGACTCGACTAGCGGGAGCACAGATACGCAGTATTTT,CASSDSTSGSTDTQYF
TRBD2,TRBV15,-,16,TRBJ2-1,TGTGCCACCAGCAGGGCTAGCGGGGGGTCCTACAATGAGCAGTTCTTC,CATSRASGGSYNEQFF
TRBD1,TRBV9,-,17,TRBJ1-2,TGTGCCAGCAGCGTACGACAGGGAAGGGACTTGGCCTATGGCTACACCTTC,CASSVRQGRDLAYGYTF
-,TRBV10-3,-,12,TRBJ2-1,TGTGCCATCAGGGCAGGGTTGACTGAGCAGTTCTTC,CAIRAGLTEQFF
-,TRBV27,-,14,TRBJ1-5,TGTGCCAGCAGTAGGAGACAGGATAATCAGCCCCAGCATTTT,CASSRRQDNQPQHF
TRBD1,TRBV7-3,few,16,TRBJ1-1,TGTGCCAGCAGCATACAGGGGGCCCCCAAGGACACTGAAGCTTTCTTT,CASSIQGAPKDTEAFF
-,TRBV10-2,-,14,TRBJ2-3,TGCGCCAGCAGTGGGCTTGGAGCTACAGATACGCAGTATTTT,CASSGLGATDTQYF
-,TRBV11-2,-,15,TRBJ1-1,TGTGCCAGCAGCTTACCCGGGGGGAGGAACACTGAAGCTTTCTTT,CASSLPGGRNTEAFF
TRBD1,TRBV7-3,once,14,TRBJ1-1,TGTGCCAGCAGCCGGACAGGGCGGAACACTGAAGCTTTCTTT,CASSRTGRNTEAFF
-,TRBV19,-,15,TRBJ1-2,TGTGCCAGTATACCAGCTTCAGGAGGCAGCTATGGCTACACCTTC,CASIPASGGSYGYTF
-,TRBV27,once,14,TRBJ2-7,TGTGCCAGCAGTGGAGGACAGGGACTATACGAGCAGTACTTC,CASSGGQGLYEQYF
TRBD2,TRBV5-8,-,15,TRBJ2-5,TGTGCCAGCAGCTTTGTTAGCGGGAGACAAGAGACCCAGTACTTC,CASSFVSGRQETQYF
-,TRBV6-1,-,16,TRBJ1-2,TGTGCCAGCAGTGCCGGAACAGGGATCAAAAACTATGGCTACACCTTC,CASSAGTGIKNYGYTF
TRBD2,TRBV2,-,17,TRBJ2-1,TGTGCCAGCGGGGGAAGCCCACTAGCGGGGGACTACAATGAGCAGTTCTTC,CASGGSPLAGDYNEQFF
TRBD2,TRBV9,-,16,TRBJ2-1,TGTGCCAGCAGCGTAGAGATAGCGGGAAGTCGGGGAGAGCAGTTCTTC,CASSVEIAGSRGEQFF
-,TRBV5-1,-,15,TRBJ2-2,TGCGCCAGCAGCTTGTCCCGACTGAACACCGGGGAGCTGTTTTTT,CASSLSRLNTGELFF
TRBD1,TRBV9,-,12,TRBJ1-1,TGTGCCAGCAGCAAGGGGGCGGGTGAAGCTTTCTTT,CASSKGAGEAFF
TRBD1,TRBV18,-,14,TRBJ2-7,TGTGCCAGCTCACCTATTACAGGGGGCAACGAGCAGTACTTC,CASSPITGGNEQYF
-,TRBV5-1,-,14,TRBJ2-7,TGCGCCAGCAGCTTCTACAGCAAAACCTACGAGCAGTACTTC,CASSFYSKTYEQYF
-,TRBV27,-,16,TRBJ1-5,TGTGCCAGCAGATCAGCTGGACAGTGGGGCAATCAGCCCCAGCATTTT,CASRSAGQWGNQPQHF
-,TRBV2,-,11,TRBJ1-2,TGTGCCAGCAGTGAGGCCCTTGGCTACACCTTC,CASSEALGYTF
-,TRBV28,-,19,TRBJ1-5,TGTGCCAGCAGTTTGGGGGGGGCATCCTCTTTCTATAGCAATCAGCCCCAGCATTTT,CASSLGGASSFYSNQPQHF
TRBD1,TRBV15,-,16,TRBJ2-3,TGTGCCACCAGCAGTCACAGGGGGGATAGGAAGGATACGCAGTATTTT,CATSSHRGDRKDTQYF
-,TRBV6-5,-,15,TRBJ1-4,TGTGCCAGCAGACCTGGGGGGGGGCAAGGTGAAAAACTGTTTTTT,CASRPGGGQGEKLFF
-,TRBV27,-,13,TRBJ2-1,TGTGCCAGCAGCGATACTAGGCCGGGAGAGCAGTTCTTC,CASSDTRPGEQFF
TRBD1,TRBV5-6,-,16,TRBJ2-5,TGTGCCAGCAGCTTGGCCCCGGGACAGTACGCTGAGACCCAGTACTTC,CASSLAPGQYAETQYF
-,TRBV9,medium-sized,15,TRBJ2-1,TGTGCCAGCAGCGTTCTAGAGGACTCATACAATGAGCAGTTCTTC,CASSVLEDSYNEQFF
-,TRBV2,few,13,TRBJ1-1,TGTGCCAGCAGTCGGACGGGGAGCACTGAAGCTTTCTTT,CASSRTGSTEAFF
TRBD1,TRBV10-2,-,16,TRBJ1-2,TGCGCCAGCAGTGAGTCGGAGACAGGGTGGACCTATGGCTACACCTTC,CASSESETGWTYGYTF
-,TRBV13,-,18,TRBJ1-1,TGTGCCAGCAGCCCCAGCTTTCTGGAGGGATCTAGGAACACTGAAGCTTTCTTT,CASSPSFLEGSRNTEAFF
-,TRBV30,-,13,TRBJ2-5,TGTGCCTGGACCCCGCCGAGGGGGGAGACCCAGTACTTC,CAWTPPRGETQYF
-,TRBV19,-,15,TRBJ2-7,TGTGCCAGTAGTATGGGGCGGTCCAGCTCCTACGAGCAGTACTTC,CASSMGRSSSYEQYF
TRBD1,TRBV9,-,17,TRBJ2-6,TGTGCCAGCAGCGCGGGACAGGGGCCCTCTGGGGCCAACGTCCTGACTTTC,CASSAGQGPSGANVLTF
-,TRBV5-1,-,13,TRBJ2-7,TGCGCCAGCAGCTTGACTCTTAACTCCGAGCAGTACTTC,CASSLTLNSEQYF
-,TRBV23-1,-,14,TRBJ1-5,TGCGCCAGCAGTCAATCCGGTAGCAATCAGCCCCAGCATTTT,CASSQSGSNQPQHF
TRBD1,TRBV9,-,16,TRBJ2-2,TGTGCCAGCAGCGCGACAGGGGGGTTTTCCACCGGGGAGCTGTTTTTT,CASSATGGFSTGELFF
-,TRBV7-3,-,16,TRBJ2-5,TGTGCCAGCAGCTTAGGTCTAGCCCCTGCGAGAGAGACCCAGTACTTC,CASSLGLAPARETQYF
TRBD1,TRBV6-1,once,14,TRBJ2-7,TGTGCCAGCAGTCCAGGACAGGGTCGGGACGAGCAGTACTTC,CASSPGQGRDEQYF
TRBD2,TRBV5-6,-,14,TRBJ2-7,TGTGCCAGCAGCCCGACTAGCGTAATCTACGAGCAGTACTTC,CASSPTSVIYEQYF
TRBD1,TRBV27,-,15,TRBJ2-7,TGTGCCAGCAGGCCATGGCAGGGGGCTTCCTACGAGCAGTACTTC,CASRPWQGASYEQYF
-,TRBV10-3,-,18,TRBJ1-5,TGTGCCATCAGTGAGTCCTGGAGCCAACACCTGGATGATCAGCCCCAGCATTTT,CAISESWSQHLDDQPQHF
-,TRBV27,once,12,TRBJ2-7,TGTGCCAGCAGCCCAACGGGCTACGAGCAGTACTTC,CASSPTGYEQYF
-,TRBV9,-,14,TRBJ1-4,TGTGCCAGCAGCGGGACATCTCCTAATGAAAAACTGTTTTTT,CASSGTSPNEKLFF
-,TRBV5-6,-,15,TRBJ2-5,TGTGCCAGCAGCTTGGCCCCATCAGGGCAAGAGACCCAGTACTTC,CASSLAPSGQETQYF
-,TRBV9,-,10,TRBJ1-1,TGTGCCAGCAGCGGGAAGGAGCGATCATTT,CASSGKERSF